Sequencing of this T cell receptor (beta chain) was carried out in a study of blood T cell repertoires in COVID-19. The authors' processing: Nucleated cell number was recorded as an estimate derived from reference gene primer amplification. Profiled with immunoSEQ multiplex PCR; TCRdb holds only in-frame clones, not every one. V and J calls and clone size come straight from that table; D and trimming were deduced from the DNA. The sample gives fewer than 110,000 clones, more than 70% of which show up once; more than 4% is in the top ten. The V and J ends lost 0 bases and 8 bases respectively, with 11 bases between them. CDR1 is SGHRS, CDR2 YFSETQ, per germline. The CDR3 has 13 residues. There are a few counts of this clone.

J is TRBJ1-1 and V is TRBV5-1; no definite D call. The TCR sequence derives from a man aged 70-80 years with acute or convalescent COVID-19. Material: peripheral blood. The CDR3 DNA reads TGCGCCAGCAGCTTGGGACCGGGATACGAAGCTTTCTTT. Amino acid sequence: CASSLGPGYEAFF.